What follows describes a single TCR beta chain. One end of the junction fails to match germline, which may point to a read error. This specimen comes from a study of read filtering for tumor transcriptome and immune sequencing. Study-level background: R-ISS stage counts were eight or nine for I, about 15 for II, six or seven for III.

Sampling of bone marrow took place during active disease in every patient. The library was built from around 380 ng RNA with molecular barcoded adaptors for alpha/delta and beta/gamma chains. TCRdb analysed the reads with MiXCR anew, one entry per CDR3 protein. There are about 24,000 distinct CDR3 sequences in the sample; roughly 19% occur only once, and 17% lies in the top ten. This clonotype originated in a donor aged 40 or older with multiple myeloma. Input material: a population of CD138-negative cells sorted from bone marrow.

Written as DNA, the CDR3 is TGCGCCAGCACCCCAAGGGCTGCCACCGGGGAGCTGTTTTTT. Translating gives CASTPRAATGELFF. The chain has TRBV3-1 and TRBJ2-2, with D hard to call. Germline loops: CDR1 LGHDT, CDR2 YNNKEL (reference sequence). There are 14 residues in the CDR3.